A single sample gave rise to the 30 T cell receptor beta chains below, sequenced in a study of OX40 agonist ivuxolimab in advanced cancers. Produced via immunoSEQ multiplex PCR; TCRdb's table is partial and in-frame only. The sample consists of 42,000 or so clones, approximately 90% of them appearing once. This sample comprised CD4+ or CD8+ T cells sorted from blood, obtained in a trial of the OX40 agonist ivuxolimab. Source of these receptors: an adult with an advanced solid tumor such as melanoma, head and neck, liver or kidney cancer.

This clone appeared once. This chain uses TRBV6-1 with TRBJ2-5; D not certain. This CDR3 is built from 13 residues. V lost 6 bases to trimming and J lost 5 bases, with 13 bases between them. Per the germline V gene, CDR1 is MNHNS and CDR2 is SASEGT. DNA of the CDR3: TGTGCCAGCAGGCCCTGGTCGGGCGAGACCCAGTACTTC. Amino acids: CASRPWSGETQYF.

J is TRBJ2-7 and V is TRBV5-1, with TRBD1 matching 7 bases. CDR3 length: 15 amino acids. Germline V gene lookup returns CDR1 SGHRS and CDR2 YFSETQ. J gave up 0 bases and V 0 bases, and 3 bases lay outside the gene matches. The DNA of the CDR3 is TGCGCCAGCAGCTTGGCTACAGGGGACTCCTACGAGCAGTACTTC. This codes for CASSLATGDSYEQYF. Full variable domain (missing parts from reference TRBV5-1 and TRBJ2-7): KAGVTQTPRYLIKTRGQQVTLSCSPISGHRSVSWYQQTPGQGLQFLFEYFSETQRNKGNFPGRFSGRQFSNSRSEMNVSTLELGDSALYLCASSLATGDSYEQYFGPGTRLTVT.

V gene TRBV7-6 combines with J gene TRBJ2-1; D not certain. The CDR3 consists of 12 residues. The V end lost 4 bases, the J end lost 5 bases, and 6 bases lay between the germline ends. Germline loops: CDR1 SGHVS, CDR2 FNYEAQ. The CDR3: CASSWTNNEQFF. DNA for the CDR3: TGTGCCAGCAGCTGGACCAACAATGAGCAGTTCTTC.

The V gene is TRBV4-1, the J gene TRBJ1-1; 8 bases align to TRBD1. Looked up from germline, CDR1 is MGHRA and CDR2 is YSYEKL. The ends lost 0 bases at V and 1 base at J; junction bases unmatched: 10. The CDR3 has 18 residues. Here the CDR3 reads CASSQEVRQGAWNTEAFF. The CDR3 nucleotides are TGCGCCAGCAGCCAAGAAGTAAGGCAGGGGGCGTGGAACACTGAAGCTTTCTTT.

In its sample, this clone was seen a few times. The rearrangement links TRBV4-1 to TRBJ2-7; D is uncertain. CDR1 is MGHRA, CDR2 YSYEKL, per germline. Deletions cut 1 base from V and 0 bases from J, with 13 bases between. This CDR3 is built from 16 residues. The chain's CDR3 is CASSQVGTASSYEQYF. The CDR3 DNA sequence: TGCGCCAGCAGCCAAGTGGGCACAGCCAGCTCCTACGAGCAGTACTTC.

The chain links TRBV30 to TRBJ1-2, with no clear D. Germline V gives CDR1 GTSNPN, CDR2 SVGIG (reference sequence). CDR3 size: 13 residues. Trimming shortened V by 6 bases and J by 4 bases, and 15 bases separated the two germline ends. CDR3 in DNA: TGTGCCTGCTCGCTTGGGCTCTCCTATGGCTACACCTTC. Protein sequence: CACSLGLSYGYTF.

This sequence joins TRBV19 and TRBJ1-1; D remains ambiguous. The CDR3 length is 13 residues. Trimming took 5 bases from V and 5 from J, leaving 12 bases between them. Germline V gene sequence: CDR1 LNHDA, CDR2 SQIVND (reference sequence). This CDR3 is CASSFRRRTEAFF. CDR3 sequence (DNA): TGTGCCAGTAGTTTCAGGAGGAGAACTGAAGCTTTCTTT.

The chain links TRBV18 to TRBJ1-3; 7 bases are a match to TRBD1. The germline V gene has CDR1 KGHSH and CDR2 LQKENI. With 5 bases clipped from V and 2 bases from J, the junction kept 6 bases outside the gene matches. There are 15 residues in the CDR3. The CDR3 is CASSEAGQAGNTIYF. In DNA, the CDR3 is TGTGCCAGCTCAGAAGCAGGACAGGCTGGAAACACCATATATTTT.

This chain links TRBV29-1 with TRBJ1-1; D ambiguous. The V end was cut by 6 bases, the J end by 1 base, with 12 bases between. CDR3 length: 13 residues. Germline-derived CDR1 and CDR2 are SQVTM and ANQGSEA. The CDR3 reads CSVDSRGNTEAFF. CDR3 sequence (DNA): TGCAGCGTCGATAGTCGCGGGAACACTGAAGCTTTCTTT.

The gene calls are TRBV5-1 and TRBJ2-7; 8 bases line up with TRBD2. J gave up 2 bases and V 9 bases, and 13 bases lay outside the gene matches. The CDR3 is 15 amino acids. Germline lookup yields CDR1 SGHRS and CDR2 YFSETQ. CDR3 amino acids: CATKAREGGAYEQYF. The CDR3 coding sequence is TGCGCCACCAAAGCTCGGGAGGGTGGGGCCTACGAGCAGTACTTC.

The chain employs TRBV9 and TRBJ2-7; 7 bases agree with TRBD1. The CDR3 runs to 14 residues. Per germline, CDR1 SGDLS and CDR2 YYNGEE. Trimming at V came to 4 bases and at J to 6 bases, leaving 10 bases not matched to a gene. The chain's CDR3 is CASSPCYRGCEQYF. CDR3 DNA: TGTGCCAGCAGCCCTTGTTACAGGGGCTGCGAGCAGTACTTC.

The chain combines TRBV10-1 with TRBJ1-1, with no clear D. This CDR3 has 12 amino acids. Between the trimmed V and J ends, which lost 4 bases and 1 base, there was a span of 4 bases. The V gene's germline CDR1 is WNHNN and CDR2 SYGVQD (reference sequence). The CDR3 sequence is CASSAWNTEAFF. CDR3 nucleotides: TGCGCCAGCAGTGCTTGGAACACTGAAGCTTTCTTT.

The chain couples TRBV6-5 to TRBJ2-7, with TRBD1 matching 7 bases. V was pared by 5 bases and J by 0 bases, with 4 bases of the junction left unmatched. The germline CDR1 and CDR2 sequences are MNHEY and SVGAGI. The CDR3 is 14 residues long. The CDR3 region has the DNA TGTGCCAGCAGTCGGACAGGAGGCTCCTACGAGCAGTACTTC. Its translation is CASSRTGGSYEQYF.

This rearrangement joins TRBV7-9 to TRBJ2-7; 9 bases agree with TRBD2. Germline loops: CDR1 SEHNR, CDR2 FQNEAQ (reference sequence). This CDR3 region has 15 residues. Germline trimming cut 3 bases from V and 3 bases from J; bases unmatched to any gene: 6. DNA for the CDR3: TGTGCCAGCAGCTTCTTAGCGGGGGAGAACTACGAGCAGTACTTC. Its translation: CASSFLAGENYEQYF. Full variable domain (outside the CDR3, taken from reference TRBV7-9 and TRBJ2-7): DTGVSQNPRHKITKRGQNVTFRCDPISEHNRLYWYRQTLGQGPEFLTYFQNEAQLEKSRLLSDRFSAERPKGSFSTLEIQRTEQGDSAMYLCASSFLAGENYEQYFGPGTRLTVT.

This sequence joins TRBV28 and TRBJ2-3; no definite D call. Trimming took 5 bases from V and 0 from J, leaving 0 bases between them. CDR1 MDHEN and CDR2 SYDVKM come from the germline V gene. This CDR3 spans 11 amino acids. The CDR3 coding sequence is TGTGCCAGCAGTAGCACAGATACGCAGTATTTT. Its translation is CASSSTDTQYF.

V usage is TRBV7-9 and J usage is TRBJ2-1; 7 bases align to TRBD1. Looked up from germline, CDR1 is SEHNR and CDR2 is FQNEAQ (reference sequence). This CDR3 comprises 16 residues. Losses at the gene ends were 5 bases for V and 1 base for J; bases not matched to a gene: 8. The CDR3 nucleotides are TGTGCCAGCAGCCTATGGACAGGATGGTCCTACAATGAGCAGTTCTTC. As protein: CASSLWTGWSYNEQFF.

The J gene is TRBJ2-1, the V gene TRBV11-3; a possible D gene is TRBD2 (5 bases). The CDR3 loop spans 13 amino acids. CDR1 is SGHNT, CDR2 YENEEA, per germline. V lost 2 bases and J lost 8, with 10 bases in between. The CDR3 is CASSLSVEDEQFF. The CDR3, as DNA: TGTGCCAGCAGCTTAAGCGTGGAGGATGAGCAGTTCTTC.

The chain uses TRBV28 and TRBJ2-7; D unresolved. V was pared by 2 bases and J by 8 bases, with 10 bases between. The CDR3 is 12 amino acids. Germline CDR1 MDHEN, CDR2 SYDVKM. Here the CDR3 DNA reads TGTGCCAGCAGTTTAAAGTCTCTTCAGCAGTACTTC. Translation gives CASSLKSLQQYF.

The chain joins TRBV6-1 to TRBJ2-5; D may be TRBD1 or TRBD2 (5 bases each). Trimming pared 4 bases from V and 1 base from J, leaving 10 bases between. Germline CDR1 MNHNS, CDR2 SASEGT. The length of the CDR3 is 14 residues. The CDR3 loop reads CASSALGTQETQYF. In nucleotides, the CDR3 is TGTGCCAGCAGTGCTCTAGGGACCCAAGAGACCCAGTACTTC.

This chain connects TRBV7-2 to TRBJ2-5; D gene uncertain. The ends were cut back, 3 bases at V and 7 bases at J, with 6 bases in the middle. The CDR3 sequence is 11 residues long. From germline, CDR1 is SGHTA and CDR2 FQGNSA. As DNA, the CDR3 is TGTGCCAGCAGCTTCCCGGGGACCCAGTACTTC. Translating gives CASSFPGTQYF.

V is TRBV19 and J is TRBJ1-2; D gene uncertain. CDR3 length: 13 amino acids. V lost 6 bases and J lost 6, with 14 bases in between. Germline CDR1 and CDR2: LNHDA and SQIVND (reference sequence). CDR3 sequence reads: CASRRTESDGYTF. In nucleotides, the CDR3 is TGTGCCAGTAGGCGGACGGAGAGCGATGGCTACACCTTC.

The table lists this clone with a count of one. This sequence joins TRBV5-1 and TRBJ2-5; D gene ambiguous. V was cut by 0 bases and J by 1 base, with 7 bases left in between. From germline, CDR1 is SGHRS and CDR2 YFSETQ. The CDR3 covers 14 residues. The CDR3 DNA is TGCGCCAGCAGCTTGGAGAACCTCCAAGAGACCCAGTACTTC. It translates to CASSLENLQETQYF.

This chain connects TRBV6-6 to TRBJ2-5; a weak D match, TRBD2 (5 bases). CDR1 is MNHNY, CDR2 SVGAGI, per germline (reference sequence). V was clipped by 7 bases and J by 7 bases, with 19 bases between them. CDR3 length: 14 residues. Written as DNA, the CDR3 is TGTGCCAGCAAAGAGGGCTTAACCCGGAGGACCCAGTACTTC. Residues: CASKEGLTRRTQYF.

This clone occurred a few times. The chain is built from TRBV19 and TRBJ1-5, with D possibly TRBD1 on 6 matching bases. The CDR3 loop spans 19 amino acids. Deletions cut 5 bases from V and 0 bases from J, with 23 bases between. Per the germline V gene, CDR1 is LNHDA and CDR2 is SQIVND (reference sequence). The CDR3 region is CASSPREGGLLYSNQPQHF. CDR3 sequence (DNA): TGTGCCAGTAGTCCCCGCGAGGGGGGGCTACTCTATAGCAATCAGCCCCAGCATTTT.

This chain uses TRBV5-1 with TRBJ1-1; TRBD1 is a possible D gene (5 bases). The CDR3 length is 14 residues. V gave up 2 bases and J gave up 1 base, with 9 bases separating them. Germline CDR1 reads SGHRS; CDR2 reads YFSETQ. The CDR3: CASSFGGTNTEAFF. Written as DNA, the CDR3 is TGCGCCAGCAGCTTCGGGGGGACGAACACTGAAGCTTTCTTT. Variable domain in full (rest from reference TRBV5-1 and TRBJ1-1): KAGVTQTPRYLIKTRGQQVTLSCSPISGHRSVSWYQQTPGQGLQFLFEYFSETQRNKGNFPGRFSGRQFSNSRSEMNVSTLELGDSALYLCASSFGGTNTEAFFGQGTRLTVV.

In this sample, this clone turned up a few times. The chain uses TRBV4-2 and TRBJ2-2, with 8 nucleotides matching TRBD2. The CDR3 length is 18 residues. J was trimmed by 3 bases and V by 0 bases; bases with no gene match: 9. CDR1 LGHNA and CDR2 YNFKEQ come from the germline V gene. The CDR3: CASSQEGGLAGDTGELFF. The CDR3 bases are TGTGCCAGCAGCCAAGAGGGAGGGCTAGCGGGTGACACCGGGGAGCTGTTTTTT.

This clone has only a few counts. CDR3 nucleotide sequence: TGTGCCAGTCGTCAGGTTAGCAATCAGCCCCAGCATTTT. This translates into CASRQVSNQPQHF. The V and J genes are TRBV19 and TRBJ1-5, with unresolved D. Trimming left V 8 bases short and J 0 bases short, with 8 bases between. Germline CDR1 LNHDA, CDR2 SQIVND (reference sequence). The CDR3 contains 13 residues.

The V and J genes are TRBV6-1 and TRBJ2-7, with TRBD1 identical over 8 bases. In germline, CDR1 is MNHNS, CDR2 SASEGT. The V segment lost 7 bases and the J segment 5 bases; nucleotides outside the gene matches: 10. This CDR3 has 14 residues. The CDR3 sequence: CASTPGGVLNEQYF. The CDR3 coding sequence is TGTGCCAGCACCCCAGGGGGCGTATTGAACGAGCAGTACTTC.

The genes are TRBV5-6 and TRBJ1-2; 11 positions match TRBD1. The V gene's germline CDR1 is SGHDT and CDR2 YYEEEE. V shed 3 bases and J 5 bases; nucleotides not matched to a gene: 6. CDR3 size: 15 residues. CDR3 amino acids: CASSYRDRGVYGYTF. The CDR3 DNA reads as TGTGCCAGCAGCTACCGGGACAGGGGGGTATATGGCTACACCTTC. Drawing the rest from reference TRBV5-6 and TRBJ1-2, the complete variable domain is DAGVTQSPTHLIKTRGQQVTLRCSPKSGHDTVSWYQQALGQGPQFIFQYYEEEERQRGNFPDRFSGHQFPNYSSELNVNALLLGDSALYLCASSYRDRGVYGYTFGSGTRLTVV.

The J gene is TRBJ2-7, the V gene TRBV27, with D possibly being TRBD1 (7 bases). Deletions cut 1 base from V and 5 bases from J, with 15 bases between. The germline V gene has CDR1 MNHEY and CDR2 SMNVEV (reference sequence). This CDR3 region has 15 residues. The CDR3 spells CASSLFAGGQNEQYF. CDR3 nucleotides: TGTGCCAGCAGTTTATTTGCAGGGGGGCAGAACGAGCAGTACTTC.